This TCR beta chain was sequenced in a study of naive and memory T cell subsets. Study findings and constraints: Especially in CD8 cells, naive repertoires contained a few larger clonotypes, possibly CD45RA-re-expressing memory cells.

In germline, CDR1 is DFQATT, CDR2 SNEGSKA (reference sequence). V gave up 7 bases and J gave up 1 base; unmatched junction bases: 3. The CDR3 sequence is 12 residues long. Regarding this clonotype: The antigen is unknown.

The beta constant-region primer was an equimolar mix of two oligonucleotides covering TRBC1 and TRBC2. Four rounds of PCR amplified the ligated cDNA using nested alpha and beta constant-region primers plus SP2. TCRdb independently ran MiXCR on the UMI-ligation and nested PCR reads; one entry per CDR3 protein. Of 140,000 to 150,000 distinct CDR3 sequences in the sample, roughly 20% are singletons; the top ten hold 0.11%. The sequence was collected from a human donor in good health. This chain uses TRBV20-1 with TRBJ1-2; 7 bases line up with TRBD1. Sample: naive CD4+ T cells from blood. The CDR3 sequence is CSVRGNNYGYTF. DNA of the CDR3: TGCAGTGTCAGGGGGAATAACTATGGCTACACCTTC.